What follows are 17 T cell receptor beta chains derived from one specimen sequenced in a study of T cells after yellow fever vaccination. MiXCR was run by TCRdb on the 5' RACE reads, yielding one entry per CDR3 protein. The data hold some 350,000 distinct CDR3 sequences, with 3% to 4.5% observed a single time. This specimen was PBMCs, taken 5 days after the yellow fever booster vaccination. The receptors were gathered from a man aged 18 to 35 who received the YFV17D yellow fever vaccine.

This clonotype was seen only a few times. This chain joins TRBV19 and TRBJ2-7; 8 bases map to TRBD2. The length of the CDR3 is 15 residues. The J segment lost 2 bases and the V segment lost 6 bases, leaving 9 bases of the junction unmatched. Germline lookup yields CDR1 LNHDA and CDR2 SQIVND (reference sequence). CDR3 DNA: TGTGCCAGTAGCCTGACCCCAGCGGGAGCCTACGAGCAGTACTTC. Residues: CASSLTPAGAYEQYF.

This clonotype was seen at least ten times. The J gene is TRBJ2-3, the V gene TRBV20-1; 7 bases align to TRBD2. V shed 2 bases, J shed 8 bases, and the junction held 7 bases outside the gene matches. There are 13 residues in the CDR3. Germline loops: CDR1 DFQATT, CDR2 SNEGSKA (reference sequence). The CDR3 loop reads CSARSSGVGTQYF. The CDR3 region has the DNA TGCAGTGCTAGATCCAGCGGGGTTGGTACGCAGTATTTT.

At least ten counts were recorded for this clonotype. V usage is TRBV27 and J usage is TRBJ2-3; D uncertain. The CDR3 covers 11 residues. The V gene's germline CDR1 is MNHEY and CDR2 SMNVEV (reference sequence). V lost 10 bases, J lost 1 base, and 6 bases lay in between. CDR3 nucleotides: TGTGCCACCGCCGGCACAGATACGCAGTATTTT. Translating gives CATAGTDTQYF.

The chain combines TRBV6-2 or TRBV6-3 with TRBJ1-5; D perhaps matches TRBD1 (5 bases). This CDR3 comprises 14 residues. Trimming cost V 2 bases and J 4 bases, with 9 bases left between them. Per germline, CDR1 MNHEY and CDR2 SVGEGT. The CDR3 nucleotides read TGTGCCAGCAGTTACACGGGGGAGAATCAGCCCCAGCATTTT. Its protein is CASSYTGENQPQHF.

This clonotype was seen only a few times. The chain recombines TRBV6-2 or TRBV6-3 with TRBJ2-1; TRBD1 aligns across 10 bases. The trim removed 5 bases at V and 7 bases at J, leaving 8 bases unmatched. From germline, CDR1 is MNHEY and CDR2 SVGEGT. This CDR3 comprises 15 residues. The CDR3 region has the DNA TGTGCCAGCAGTACACCGGGACAGGGGTTGAATGAGCAGTTCTTC. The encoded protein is CASSTPGQGLNEQFF.

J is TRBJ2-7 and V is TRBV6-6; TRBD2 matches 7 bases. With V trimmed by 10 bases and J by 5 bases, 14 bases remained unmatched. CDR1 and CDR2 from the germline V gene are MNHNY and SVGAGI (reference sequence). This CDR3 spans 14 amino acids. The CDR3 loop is CATSRGGPKHEQYV. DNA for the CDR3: TGTGCCACCAGCCGGGGAGGGCCAAAGCACGAGCAGTACGTC.

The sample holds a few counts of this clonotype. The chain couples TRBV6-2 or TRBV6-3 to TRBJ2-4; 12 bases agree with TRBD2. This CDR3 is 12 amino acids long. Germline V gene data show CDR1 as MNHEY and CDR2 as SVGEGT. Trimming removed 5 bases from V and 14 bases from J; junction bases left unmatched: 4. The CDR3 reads CASSPPSGGEYF. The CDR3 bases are TGTGCCAGCAGTCCCCCTAGCGGGGGGGAGTACTTC.

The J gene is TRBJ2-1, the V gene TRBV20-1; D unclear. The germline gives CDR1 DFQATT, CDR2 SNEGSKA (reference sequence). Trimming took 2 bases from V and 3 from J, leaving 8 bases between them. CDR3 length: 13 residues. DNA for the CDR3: TGCAGTGCTAGAAGGCCAGACTACAATGAGCAGTTCTTC. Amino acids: CSARRPDYNEQFF.

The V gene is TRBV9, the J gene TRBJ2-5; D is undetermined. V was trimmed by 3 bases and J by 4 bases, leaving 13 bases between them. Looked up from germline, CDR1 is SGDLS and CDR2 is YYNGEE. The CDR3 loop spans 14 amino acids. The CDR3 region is CASSDGLFAETQYF. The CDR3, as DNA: TGTGCCAGCAGCGACGGCCTATTCGCAGAGACCCAGTACTTC.

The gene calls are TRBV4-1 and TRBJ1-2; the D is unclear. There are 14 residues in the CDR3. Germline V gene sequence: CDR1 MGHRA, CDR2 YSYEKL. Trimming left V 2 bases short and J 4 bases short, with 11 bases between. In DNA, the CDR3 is TGCGCCAGCAGCCAACTGCCACTAATCTATGGCTACACCTTC. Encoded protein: CASSQLPLIYGYTF.

CDR3 amino acids: CASSQVDSYGYTF. Here the CDR3 DNA reads TGCGCCAGCAGCCAAGTGGACAGCTATGGCTACACCTTC. V gene TRBV4-3 combines with J gene TRBJ1-2; the D gene is possibly TRBD1 (6 bases). The CDR3 totals 13 residues. Germline assignment: CDR1 LGHNA and CDR2 YSLEER. V was shortened by 1 base and J by 4 bases, with 7 bases between the two germline ends.

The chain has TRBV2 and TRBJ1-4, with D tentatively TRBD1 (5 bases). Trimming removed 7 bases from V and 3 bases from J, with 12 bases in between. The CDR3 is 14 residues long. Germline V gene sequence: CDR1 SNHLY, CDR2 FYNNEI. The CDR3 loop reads CASIKGWANEKLFF. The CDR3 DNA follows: TGTGCCAGCATCAAGGGGTGGGCTAATGAAAAACTGTTTTTT.

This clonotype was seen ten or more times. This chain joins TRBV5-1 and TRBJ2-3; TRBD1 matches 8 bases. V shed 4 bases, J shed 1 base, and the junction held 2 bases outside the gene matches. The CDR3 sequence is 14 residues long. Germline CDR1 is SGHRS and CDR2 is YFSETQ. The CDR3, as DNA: TGCGCCAGCAGCGAACAGGGGGGCACAGATACGCAGTATTTT. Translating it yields CASSEQGGTDTQYF.

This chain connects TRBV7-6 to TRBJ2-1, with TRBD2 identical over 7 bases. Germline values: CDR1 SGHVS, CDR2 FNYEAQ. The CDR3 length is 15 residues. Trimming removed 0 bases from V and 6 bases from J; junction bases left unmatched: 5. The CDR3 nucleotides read TGTGCCAGCAGCTTAGCGGGGGGGTTTACCAATGAGCAGTTCTTC. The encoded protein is CASSLAGGFTNEQFF.

CDR3 coding DNA: TGTGCCACCAGTGTGTCCGACAATGAGCAGTTCTTC. Translation: CATSVSDNEQFF. The chain combines TRBV24-1 with TRBJ2-1, with D uncertain. Trimming cost V 5 bases and J 5 bases, with 6 bases left between them. The CDR3 covers 12 residues. CDR1 KGHDR and CDR2 SFDVKD come from the germline V gene.

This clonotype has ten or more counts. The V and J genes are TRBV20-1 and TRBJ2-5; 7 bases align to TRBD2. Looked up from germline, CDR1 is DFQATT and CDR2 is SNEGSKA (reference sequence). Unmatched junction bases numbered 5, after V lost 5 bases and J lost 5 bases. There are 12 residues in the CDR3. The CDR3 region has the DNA TGCAGTGCTTTGGGGGGGTGGGAGACCCAGTACTTC. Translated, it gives CSALGGWETQYF.

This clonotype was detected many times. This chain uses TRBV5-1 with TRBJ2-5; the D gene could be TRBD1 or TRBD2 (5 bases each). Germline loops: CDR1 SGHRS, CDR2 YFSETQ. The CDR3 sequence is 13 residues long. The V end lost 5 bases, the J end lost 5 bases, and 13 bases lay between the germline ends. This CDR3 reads CASSPGATETQYF. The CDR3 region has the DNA TGCGCCAGCAGTCCCGGGGCGACGGAGACCCAGTACTTC.